These 17 T cell receptor beta chains came from one sample sequenced in a study of T cell changes during pregnancy in multiple sclerosis (dated by TCRdb to 2018 to 2020). To prepare the library, the immunoSEQ multiplex PCR assay was applied. TCRdb retrieved this table from immuneACCESS and kept in-frame rearrangements only. Not all clones are present; in checked studies, unresolved V genes account for under half, and no reason is known for the remainder. The sample table records approximately 100,000 clones; around 90% of these occur just once. Roughly 2% of the sample is in the top ten clones. The sequencing used peripheral blood, collected after pregnancy. The receptor source for this set is a female donor in good health, enrolled as a control in a pregnancy study.

This chain uses TRBV7-9 with TRBJ1-2, with a possible D match to TRBD1 (6 bases). V dropped 5 bases and J dropped 14 bases, with 27 bases sitting between them. Looked up from germline, CDR1 is SEHNR and CDR2 is FQNEAQ (reference sequence). The CDR3 extends over 15 amino acids. The CDR3 DNA sequence: TGTGCCAGCAGCCCCCCCGGGAGGGACACCGCAATCCCTACCTTC. It encodes CASSPPGRDTAIPTF.

This chain links TRBV6-4 with TRBJ2-7; TRBD2 agrees at 11 bases. This CDR3 region has 15 residues. Germline V gene data show CDR1 as MRHNA and CDR2 as SNTAGT. V trimming: 6 bases; J trimming: 4 bases; junction bases outside the gene matches: 8. CDR3 residues: CASSYLAGGFYEQYF. CDR3 DNA: TGTGCCAGCAGCTACCTAGCGGGAGGTTTTTACGAGCAGTACTTC.

The V and J genes are TRBV7-8 and TRBJ1-1; the D gene is possibly TRBD1 (6 bases). V lost 6 bases and J lost 0, with 11 bases in between. CDR1 is SGHVS and CDR2 is FQNEAQ in the germline V gene. This CDR3 has 14 amino acids. CDR3 region: CASSLWDMNTEAFF. The DNA of the CDR3 is TGTGCCAGCAGTCTTTGGGACATGAACACTGAAGCTTTCTTT. Based on the CDR3 plus reference TRBV7-8 and TRBJ1-1, the full variable domain is GAGVSQSPRYKVAKRGQDVALRCDPISGHVSLFWYQQALGQGPEFLTYFQNEAQLDKSGLPSDRFFAERPEGSVSTLKIQRTQQEDSAVYLCASSLWDMNTEAFFGQGTRLTVV.

This chain links TRBV5-1 with TRBJ2-2; D not resolved. The CDR3 sequence is 13 residues long. The germline CDR1 and CDR2 sequences are SGHRS and YFSETQ. Between the trimmed V and J ends, which lost 0 bases and 4 bases, there was a span of 4 bases. The CDR3 is CASSLGGTGELFF. In DNA form, the CDR3 reads TGCGCCAGCAGCTTGGGAGGCACCGGGGAGCTGTTTTTT.

The V call is TRBV4-1, the J call TRBJ1-2; TRBD1 is a possible D gene (5 bases). The CDR3 loop spans 14 amino acids. V gave up 1 base and J gave up 6 bases, with 12 bases separating them. CDR1 and CDR2 from the germline V gene are MGHRA and YSYEKL. The CDR3 DNA follows: TGCGCCAGCAGCCAAGGGGGGGGGTACGATGGCTACACCTTC. Its translation: CASSQGGGYDGYTF.

This clone has only one observation. The chain recombines TRBV5-5 with TRBJ1-5; TRBD1 matches 7 bases. Germline V gives CDR1 SGHKS, CDR2 YYEKEE (reference sequence). Trimming at V came to 2 bases and at J to 2 bases, leaving 1 base not matched to a gene. This CDR3 has 14 amino acids. In DNA form, the CDR3 reads TGTGCCAGCAGCTTAACAGGGGGCAATCAGCCCCAGCATTTT. Its translation: CASSLTGGNQPQHF.

V gene TRBV7-9 combines with J gene TRBJ1-1; TRBD1 agrees at 7 bases. Germline CDR1 and CDR2: SEHNR and FQNEAQ (reference sequence). J was trimmed by 0 bases and V by 5 bases; bases with no gene match: 3. The CDR3 has 14 amino acids. The CDR3, as DNA: TGTGCCAGCAGCCCCGGACAGGTGAACACTGAAGCTTTCTTT. Translated, it gives CASSPGQVNTEAFF.

The genes are TRBV28 and TRBJ2-7; TRBD2 agrees at 7 bases. V shed 5 bases, J shed 3 bases, and the junction held 7 bases outside the gene matches. From germline, CDR1 is MDHEN and CDR2 SYDVKM. The CDR3 sequence is 14 residues long. CDR3 in amino acids: CASSRGGSLYEQYF. CDR3 DNA sequence: TGTGCCAGCAGTAGAGGCGGGAGTCTCTACGAGCAGTACTTC.

The chain joins TRBV9 to TRBJ2-3; D remains unclear. The CDR3 covers 14 residues. Germline V gives CDR1 SGDLS, CDR2 YYNGEE. V lost 0 bases to trimming and J lost 2 bases, with 7 bases between them. Here the CDR3 reads CASSVGGSTDTQYF. The DNA of the CDR3 is TGTGCCAGCAGCGTAGGAGGATCCACAGATACGCAGTATTTT.

The CDR3 DNA is TGTGCCAGCAGCTTGGCCCCAGCGATAAATGAGCAGTTCTTC. Translating gives CASSLAPAINEQFF. The chain couples TRBV5-6 to TRBJ2-1, with D hard to call. Germline CDR1 reads SGHDT; CDR2 reads YYEEEE. The CDR3 totals 14 residues. V dropped 0 bases and J dropped 7 bases, with 11 bases sitting between them.

V usage is TRBV5-4 and J usage is TRBJ1-1; 8 bases agree with TRBD1. The CDR3 is 16 residues long. The V gene's germline CDR1 is SGHNT and CDR2 YYREEE (reference sequence). Trimming cost V 4 bases and J 1 base; bases outside gene matches: 9. The CDR3 nucleotides read TGTGCCAGCAGCCAAGTGGGGGGGACAGGGAACACTGAAGCTTTCTTT. As protein: CASSQVGGTGNTEAFF.

The V and J genes are TRBV10-1 and TRBJ2-1, with a possible D match to TRBD1 (5 bases). From germline, CDR1 is WNHNN and CDR2 SYGVQD (reference sequence). This CDR3 has 23 residues. V lost 9 bases and J lost 5, with 44 bases in between. As DNA, the CDR3 is TGCGCCAGAAGGCCTCGTCCCTCAAAGACGAAATATTCTGAGTTGGGGCCGAACAATGAGCAGTTCTTC. Translated: CARRPRPSKTKYSELGPNNEQFF.

The chain carries TRBV30 and TRBJ2-3; 15 nucleotides align to TRBD2. CDR3 length: 18 amino acids. Germline V lookup: CDR1 GTSNPN, CDR2 SVGIG (reference sequence). The V gene end was trimmed by 3 bases and the J gene end by 6 bases; junction bases not matched to a gene: 13. DNA for the CDR3: TGTGCCTGGAGGGGAAGGACTAGCGGGGGGGCAGTGTTGGATACGCAGTATTTT. This gives the protein CAWRGRTSGGAVLDTQYF.

This chain uses TRBV6-1 with TRBJ2-5; 7 bases agree with TRBD2. The V segment lost 8 bases and the J segment 1 base; nucleotides outside the gene matches: 7. Germline V gene data show CDR1 as MNHNS and CDR2 as SASEGT. CDR3 size: 14 residues. CDR3 sequence (DNA): TGTGCCAGCGGGGCAGGGACTATCCAAGAGACCCAGTACTTC. This sequence encodes CASGAGTIQETQYF.

The chain is built from TRBV27 and TRBJ2-2, with 14 bases matching TRBD2. Looked up from germline, CDR1 is MNHEY and CDR2 is SMNVEV (reference sequence). CDR3 size: 19 residues. V lost 5 bases to trimming and J lost 3 bases; unmatched junction nucleotides: 11. The CDR3 loop reads CASSPQGLAGVGDTGELFF. CDR3 sequence (DNA): TGTGCCAGCAGTCCGCAGGGACTAGCGGGAGTGGGAGACACCGGGGAGCTGTTTTTT.

The rearrangement joins TRBV28 to TRBJ2-3; 9 bases align to TRBD2. Trimming took 6 bases from V and 4 from J; bases not matched to a gene: 2. The CDR3 totals 13 residues. Germline V gene sequence: CDR1 MDHEN, CDR2 SYDVKM. CDR3 sequence (DNA): TGTGCCAGCAGGATAGCGGGAGCAGATACGCAGTATTTT. Its protein is CASRIAGADTQYF.

This chain links TRBV29-1 with TRBJ1-2; TRBD1 might be the D (5 bases). CDR1 SQVTM and CDR2 ANQGSEA come from the germline V gene. The V and J ends lost 6 bases and 4 bases respectively, with 15 bases between them. This CDR3 contains 13 residues. CDR3 coding DNA: TGCAGCGTGGGGGGAGTCAGAAGCTATGGCTACACCTTC. This encodes CSVGGVRSYGYTF.